The rows below give T cell receptor beta chains drawn from one sample of a study of CD8 T cells in ankylosing spondylitis. TCRdb passed the 5' RACE reads through MiXCR, listing each CDR3 protein once. Of about 800,000 distinct CDR3 sequences listed, 12% were seen once; the top ten hold approximately 0.46%. Sequences were obtained from blood, either unsorted or a sorted T cell fraction (not recorded which). These receptors were obtained from a male donor with ankylosing spondylitis. Each CDR3 is given with its conserved first and last residue. Each record gives: V gene, CDR3 protein.

TRBV4-3,CASSRQDRAYEQYF
TRBV20-1,CSASQGTTGELFF
TRBV20-1,CSARAGPGYGYTF
TRBV7-2,CASSLGGQYNEQFF
TRBV10-2,CASSKTGRDQPQHF
TRBV24-1,CATSESGSGANVLTF
TRBV12-3/TRBV12-4,CASSFFPNEQFF
TRBV6-1,CASSQTGDNEKLFF
TRBV4-3,CASSQVPSGNYAGELFF
TRBV29-1,CSVDDTDTQYF
TRBV7-9,CASSPRRQAAYEQYF
TRBV18,CASSPELGPNTEAFF
TRBV9,CASSNRVRNTIYF
TRBV20-1,CSASPGTYEQYF
TRBV12-3/TRBV12-4,CASSLVETVEQFF
TRBV11-2,CASSPRTSALGPDTQYF
TRBV29-1,CSVDSGQGFADTQYF
TRBV6-5,CASSYYRYSSYEQYF
TRBV29-1,CSVGRVLNTEAFF
TRBV29-1,CSVVRRETGDTQYF
TRBV10-3,CATLGQGGSEQYF
TRBV7-2,CASSLALDRGYTF
TRBV11-2,CASSLVIAFRGNTGELFF
TRBV5-1,CASSRRQDANYGYTF
TRBV12-3/TRBV12-4,CASGAIGQPQHF
TRBV7-9,CASSLVSPSPYF
TRBV7-8,CASSARLAGVYNEQFF
TRBV27,CASSFLQGDEQYF
TRBV15,CATQDRGFFGTEAFF
TRBV7-2,CASSSDQGAGGYTF
TRBV24-1,CATSDLTSGSGTDTQYF
TRBV7-2,CASSSRQGADTEAFF
TRBV28,CASRNGQGGEQYF